This T cell receptor beta chain was documented in a study of control samples from healthy donors and cancer patients. The V and J ends lost 8 bases and 4 bases respectively, with 23 bases between them. CDR1 LNHDA and CDR2 SQIVND come from the germline V gene (reference sequence). The CDR3 length is 16 residues. Assay: immunoSEQ multiplex PCR; the TCRdb copy retains only in-frame clones and omits some. The sample consists of 140,000 to 150,000 clones, more than 85% of them appearing once. What was sequenced was blood. The receptor was isolated from a man aged 30 to 45 in good health. The chain is built from TRBV19 and TRBJ1-1; TRBD1 might be the D (6 bases). Written as DNA, the CDR3 is TGTGCCAGTGGCCCGGCGGGACAACACTCCCCCACTGAAGCTTTCTTT. This translates into CASGPAGQHSPTEAFF. Variable domain in full (rest from reference TRBV19 and TRBJ1-1): DGGITQSPKYLFRKEGQNVTLSCEQNLNHDAMYWYRQDPGQGLRLIYYSQIVNDFQKGDIAEGYSVSREKKESFPLTVTSAQKNPTAFYLCASGPAGQHSPTEAFFGQGTRLTVV.